These T cell receptor beta chains were read from a single sample in a study of cytomegalovirus exposure and HLA in healthy donors. The data were produced by immunoSEQ multiplex PCR, yet TCRdb's version contains in-frame clones alone and is incomplete. Counted here are tens of thousands of clones, 85% to 95% occurring once; the ten biggest clones make up roughly 2.1%. The sequenced material came from PBMCs. The receptors stem from a woman under 30 in good health and CMV-seronegative. Both conserved end residues are part of each CDR3. D genes are given only for firm matches.

>TRBV30|TRBJ2-4|TRBD2
CAWVPTKAGTSGENIQYF
>TRBV19|TRBJ2-3|-
CASSWRSSTDTQYF
>TRBV29-1|TRBJ1-2|-
CSVEYREGGYTF
>TRBV4-3|TRBJ1-2|-
CASSQGDSTNYGYTF
>TRBV9|TRBJ2-7|TRBD2
CASSVESGGYYEQYF
>TRBV27|TRBJ2-7|TRBD1
CASSLSGQGLYEQYF
>TRBV30|TRBJ2-1|TRBD2
CACGLAGGLGINEQFF
>TRBV6-4|TRBJ2-1|TRBD2
CASSPWTSGKGEQFF
>TRBV25-1|TRBJ1-6|-
CASSETGTPYNSPLHF
>TRBV13|TRBJ2-7|-
CASSPSGLSAYEQYF
>TRBV5-1|TRBJ1-2|TRBD1
CASSLEGTGAHPAGYTF
>TRBV9|TRBJ2-5|TRBD2
CASSVDLAGVGETQYF
>TRBV6-6|TRBJ2-3|-
CATSDRFSHTQYF
>TRBV9|TRBJ2-2|TRBD2
CASSASGGSNRELFF
>TRBV15|TRBJ2-3|TRBD1
CATGDRGRDTQYF
>TRBV2|TRBJ2-7|TRBD2
CASTSLAGYEQYF
>TRBV27|TRBJ2-3|TRBD1
CASSRTGVFIFTDTQYF
>TRBV7-9|TRBJ2-3|-
CASSLVFRTRGSSPDTQYF
>TRBV19|TRBJ1-2|TRBD1
CASSPGTDNYGYTF
>TRBV7-3|TRBJ2-3|-
CASSLTAGTEDTQYF
>TRBV7-9|TRBJ2-3|TRBD2
CASSSGLAGDIADTQYF
>TRBV6-5|TRBJ2-2|-
CASSYSTGLLVGELFF
>TRBV2|TRBJ2-3|-
CASIGGRRQGDF
>TRBV6-1|TRBJ2-1|TRBD1
CASSEQGDLYNEQFF
>TRBV5-4|TRBJ2-7|TRBD1
CASSWGGTGAYEQYF
>TRBV14|TRBJ2-2|-
CASSQDGRAGPGELFF